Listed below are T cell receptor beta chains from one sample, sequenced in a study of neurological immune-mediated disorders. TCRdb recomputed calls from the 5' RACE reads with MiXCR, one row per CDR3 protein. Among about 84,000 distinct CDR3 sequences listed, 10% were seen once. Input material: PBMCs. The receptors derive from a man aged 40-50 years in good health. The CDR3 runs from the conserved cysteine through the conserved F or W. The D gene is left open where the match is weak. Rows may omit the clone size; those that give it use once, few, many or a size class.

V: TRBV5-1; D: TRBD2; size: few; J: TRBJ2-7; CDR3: CASNPSGGTPYEQYF; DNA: TGCGCCAGCAATCCTAGCGGGGGGACCCCCTACGAGCAGTACTTC
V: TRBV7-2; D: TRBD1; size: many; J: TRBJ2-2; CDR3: CASSLRQGWSPNNTGELFF; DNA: TGTGCCAGCAGCTTAAGACAGGGGTGGTCCCCGAATAACACCGGGGAGCTGTTTTTT
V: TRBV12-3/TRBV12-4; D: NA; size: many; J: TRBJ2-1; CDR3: CATADLGEQFF; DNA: TGTGCCACGGCCGACTTGGGGGAGCAGTTCTTC
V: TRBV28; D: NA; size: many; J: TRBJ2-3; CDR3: CASSFLQGTDTQYF; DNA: TGTGCCAGCAGTTTCCTACAGGGTACAGATACGCAGTATTTT
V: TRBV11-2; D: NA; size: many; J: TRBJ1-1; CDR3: CASSLVGEAFF; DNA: TGTGCCAGCAGCTTAGTAGGGGAAGCTTTCTTT
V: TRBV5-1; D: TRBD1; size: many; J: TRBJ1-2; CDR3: CASSTAGGGLSGYTF; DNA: TGCGCCAGCAGCACCGCGGGAGGGGGCTTAAGCGGCTACACCTTC
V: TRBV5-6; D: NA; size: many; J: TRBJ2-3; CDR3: CASSFPTDTQYF; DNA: TGTGCCAGCAGCTTTCCAACAGATACGCAGTATTTT
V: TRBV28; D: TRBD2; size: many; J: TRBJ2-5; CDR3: CASSFGQLAGGTETQYF; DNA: TGTGCCAGCAGTTTTGGCCAACTAGCGGGAGGGACAGAGACCCAGTACTTC
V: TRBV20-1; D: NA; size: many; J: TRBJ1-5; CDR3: CSARGPEGNQPQHF; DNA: TGCAGTGCTAGAGGGCCCGAAGGGAATCAGCCCCAGCATTTT
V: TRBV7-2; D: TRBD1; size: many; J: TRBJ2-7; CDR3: CASSEQGPYEQYF; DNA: TGTGCCAGCAGCGAACAGGGGCCCTACGAGCAGTACTTC
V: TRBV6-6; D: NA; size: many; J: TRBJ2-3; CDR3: CASSYGQTDTQYF; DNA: TGTGCCAGCAGCTATGGACAGACAGATACGCAGTATTTT
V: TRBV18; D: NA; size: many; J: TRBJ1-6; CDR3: CASSPSGAALHF; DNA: TGTGCCAGCTCACCCTCGGGGGCGGCCCTCCACTTT
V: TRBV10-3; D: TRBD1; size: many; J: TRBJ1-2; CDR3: CAIREVEGADGYTF; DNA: TGTGCCATCAGGGAGGTAGAGGGGGCCGATGGCTACACCTTC
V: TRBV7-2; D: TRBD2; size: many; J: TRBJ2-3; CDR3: CASSLYSGSAADTQYF; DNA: TGTGCCAGCAGCTTGTATAGCGGGAGTGCAGCAGATACGCAGTATTTT
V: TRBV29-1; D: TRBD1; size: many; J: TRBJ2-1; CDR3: CSVGRDRSYNEQFF; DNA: TGCAGCGTTGGAAGGGACAGATCCTACAATGAGCAGTTCTTC
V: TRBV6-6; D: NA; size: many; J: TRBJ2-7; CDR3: CASSPRSEYEQYF; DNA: TGTGCCAGCAGCCCGCGTAGTGAGTACGAGCAGTACTTC
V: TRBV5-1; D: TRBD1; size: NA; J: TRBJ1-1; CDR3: CASSFSYRTGDTEAFF; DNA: TGCGCCAGCAGCTTCAGTTACCGGACAGGGGACACTGAAGCTTTCTTT
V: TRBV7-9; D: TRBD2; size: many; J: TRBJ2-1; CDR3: CASSLPFRLAGVINEQFF; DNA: TGTGCCAGCAGCTTACCCTTCAGACTAGCGGGAGTAATAAATGAGCAGTTCTTC
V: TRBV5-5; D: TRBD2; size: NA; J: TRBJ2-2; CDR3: CASSLPLTSSTGELFF; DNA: TGTGCCAGCAGCTTGCCCCTGACTAGCAGCACCGGGGAGCTGTTTTTT
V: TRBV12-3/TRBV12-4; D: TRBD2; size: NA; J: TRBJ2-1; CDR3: CASSSGLAGGWEQFF; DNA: TGTGCCAGCAGTTCGGGACTAGCGGGGGGGTGGGAGCAGTTCTTC
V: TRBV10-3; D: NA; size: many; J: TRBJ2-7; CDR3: CATRDTASYEQYF; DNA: TGTGCCACCCGGGACACCGCCTCCTACGAGCAGTACTTC
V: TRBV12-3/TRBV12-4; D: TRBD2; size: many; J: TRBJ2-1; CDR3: CASSFSGGGYNEQFF; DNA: TGTGCCAGCAGTTTTAGCGGGGGGGGGTACAATGAGCAGTTCTTC
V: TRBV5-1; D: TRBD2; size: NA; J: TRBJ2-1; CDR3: CASSPGTSGIVDEQFF; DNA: TGCGCCAGCAGCCCCGGGACTAGCGGGATTGTAGATGAGCAGTTCTTC
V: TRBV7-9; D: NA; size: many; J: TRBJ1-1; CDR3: CASSLGGGRDTEAFF; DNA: TGTGCCAGCAGCTTAGGAGGTGGGCGGGACACTGAAGCTTTCTTT